This T cell receptor beta chain is drawn from a study of CD8 T cells in Susac syndrome. Reverse transcription of roughly 0.5 to 1 ug RNA used random hexamers. TCR beta CDR3 was amplified by immunoSEQ multiplex PCR. This amplification extended across 54 Vbeta and 13 Jbeta segments. TCRdb recomputed calls from the immunoSEQ multiplex PCR reads with MiXCR, one row per CDR3 protein. The sample comprises approximately 180,000 distinct CDR3 sequences, over 85% of which are singletons, and approximately 0.09% rests with the top ten. Sequencing targeted TCR beta in T cells from blood (CD8+ and CD4+). A single count supports this clonotype. Its antigen is unidentified. The V gene's germline CDR1 is GTSNPN and CDR2 SVGIG (reference sequence). J gave up 6 bases and V 2 bases, and 4 bases lay outside the gene matches. The CDR3 consists of 13 residues. Study-level points and caveats: As the study acknowledged, the number of individuals who were part of its TCR sequencing and HLA analysis was relatively small.

Sequencing was carried out using CD4+ T cells from PBMCs. The chain combines TRBV30 with TRBJ2-4; 7 bases fit TRBD2. This TCR was sampled from a human donor with multiple sclerosis. The CDR3: CAWSPGGLNIQYF. The CDR3 coding sequence is TGTGCCTGGAGTCCCGGGGGGTTAAACATTCAGTACTTC.